Here is one T cell receptor (beta chain) with its context. The data originate from a study of blood T cell repertoires in COVID-19. Study overall: Italy, Spain and the United States were the sources of the convalescent and acute COVID-19 samples. Sample material is recorded as cDNA or gDNA derived from T cells, B-cell-depleted T cells, or PBMCs.

The authors' processing: Nucleated cell counts were estimated from reference gene primer amplification. Sequencing used immunoSEQ multiplex PCR; TCRdb keeps in-frame clones, though not all of them. That table is the source of V, J and clone size, and D and trimming were worked out from the DNA. The sample contains hundreds of thousands of clones, about 86% of which appear only once. V lost 6 bases and J lost 4; bases outside the gene matches: 15. The V gene's germline CDR1 is LNHDA and CDR2 SQIVND (reference sequence). This CDR3 is 18 amino acids long. Material: peripheral blood. The receptor was derived from a woman in her fifties or sixties with acute or convalescent COVID-19. The V and J genes are TRBV19 and TRBJ2-1; 10 bases are shared with TRBD2. DNA of the CDR3: TGTGCCAGTAGCCGGACTAGCGGTCACAGGGGAAAATACAATGAGCAGTTCTTC. This encodes CASSRTSGHRGKYNEQFF. The entire variable domain, with the rest obtained from reference TRBV19 and TRBJ2-1, is as follows: DGGITQSPKYLFRKEGQNVTLSCEQNLNHDAMYWYRQDPGQGLRLIYYSQIVNDFQKGDIAEGYSVSREKKESFPLTVTSAQKNPTAFYLCASSRTSGHRGKYNEQFFGPGTRLTVL.